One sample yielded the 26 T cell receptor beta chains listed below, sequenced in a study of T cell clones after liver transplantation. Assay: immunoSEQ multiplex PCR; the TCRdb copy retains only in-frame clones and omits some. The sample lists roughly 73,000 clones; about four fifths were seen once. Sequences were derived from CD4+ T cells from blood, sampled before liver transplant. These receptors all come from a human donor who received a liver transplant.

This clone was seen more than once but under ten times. The CDR3 DNA follows: TGCGCCAGCAGTGAGGTTACGGGAACCAATGAGCAGTTCTTC. It codes for CASSEVTGTNEQFF. V gene TRBV10-1 combines with J gene TRBJ2-1; tentative D call: TRBD2 (5 bases). There are 14 residues in the CDR3. The V gene's germline CDR1 is WNHNN and CDR2 SYGVQD (reference sequence). Trimming pared 2 bases from V and 6 bases from J, leaving 11 bases between.

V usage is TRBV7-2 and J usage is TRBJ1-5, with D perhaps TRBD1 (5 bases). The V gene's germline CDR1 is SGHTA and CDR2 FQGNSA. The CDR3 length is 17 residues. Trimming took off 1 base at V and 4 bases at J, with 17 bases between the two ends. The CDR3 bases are TGTGCCAGCAGCTTAGTTCCGGGGCAGGTCGTAAATCAGCCCCAGCATTTT. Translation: CASSLVPGQVVNQPQHF.

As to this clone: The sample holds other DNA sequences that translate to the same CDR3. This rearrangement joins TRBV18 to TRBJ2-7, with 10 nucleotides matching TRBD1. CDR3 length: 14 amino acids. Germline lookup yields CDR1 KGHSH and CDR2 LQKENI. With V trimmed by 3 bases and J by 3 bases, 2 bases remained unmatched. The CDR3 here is CASSPGTGVYEQYF. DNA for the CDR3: TGTGCCAGCTCACCTGGGACAGGGGTCTACGAGCAGTACTTC. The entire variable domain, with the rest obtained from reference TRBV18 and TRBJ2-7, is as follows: NAGVMQNPRHLVRRRGQEARLRCSPMKGHSHVYWYRQLPEEGLKFMVYLQKENIIDESGMPKERFSAEFPKEGPSILRIQQVVRGDSAAYFCASSPGTGVYEQYFGPGTRLTVT.

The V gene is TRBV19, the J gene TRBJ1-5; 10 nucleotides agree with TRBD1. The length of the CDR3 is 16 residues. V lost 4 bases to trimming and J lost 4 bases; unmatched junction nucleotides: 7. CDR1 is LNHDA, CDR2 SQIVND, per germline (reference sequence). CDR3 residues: CASSTGTGVGNQPQHF. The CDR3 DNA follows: TGTGCCAGTAGTACTGGGACAGGGGTGGGGAATCAGCCCCAGCATTTT.

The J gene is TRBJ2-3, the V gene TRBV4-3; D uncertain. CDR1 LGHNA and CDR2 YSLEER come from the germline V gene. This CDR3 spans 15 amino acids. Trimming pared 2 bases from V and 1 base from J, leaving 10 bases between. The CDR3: CASSQSPQRTDTQYF. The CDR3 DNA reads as TGCGCCAGCAGCCAATCCCCTCAGCGCACAGATACGCAGTATTTT.

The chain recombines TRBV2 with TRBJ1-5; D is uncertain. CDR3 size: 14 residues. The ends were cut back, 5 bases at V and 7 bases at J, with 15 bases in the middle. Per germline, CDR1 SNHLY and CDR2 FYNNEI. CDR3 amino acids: CASSLGVRGQPQHF. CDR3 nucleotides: TGTGCCAGCAGTCTCGGGGTACGAGGACAGCCCCAGCATTTT.

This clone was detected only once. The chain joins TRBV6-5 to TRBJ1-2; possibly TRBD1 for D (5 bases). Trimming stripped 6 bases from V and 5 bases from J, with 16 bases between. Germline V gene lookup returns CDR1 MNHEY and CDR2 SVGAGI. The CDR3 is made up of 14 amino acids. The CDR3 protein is CASRSPSKGYGYTF. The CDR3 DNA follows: TGTGCCAGCAGATCCCCGAGTAAGGGGTATGGCTACACCTTC.

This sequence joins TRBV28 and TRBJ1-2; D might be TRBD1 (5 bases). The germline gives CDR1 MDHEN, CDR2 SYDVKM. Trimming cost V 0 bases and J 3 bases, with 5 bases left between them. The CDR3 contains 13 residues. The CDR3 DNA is TGTGCCAGCAGTTTATGGACAGACTATGGCTACACCTTC. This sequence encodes CASSLWTDYGYTF.

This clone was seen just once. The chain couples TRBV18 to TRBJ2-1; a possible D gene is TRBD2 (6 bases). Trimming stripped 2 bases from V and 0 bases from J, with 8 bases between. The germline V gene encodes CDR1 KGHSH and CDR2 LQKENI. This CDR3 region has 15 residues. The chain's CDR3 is CASSPGRSSYNEQFF. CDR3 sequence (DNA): TGTGCCAGCTCACCAGGGAGGAGCTCCTACAATGAGCAGTTCTTC.

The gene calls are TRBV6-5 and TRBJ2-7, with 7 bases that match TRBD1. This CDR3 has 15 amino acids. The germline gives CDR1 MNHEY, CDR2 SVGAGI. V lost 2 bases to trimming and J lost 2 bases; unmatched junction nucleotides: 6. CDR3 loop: CASSYAKTGTYEQYF. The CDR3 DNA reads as TGTGCCAGCAGTTACGCTAAGACAGGGACCTACGAGCAGTACTTC.

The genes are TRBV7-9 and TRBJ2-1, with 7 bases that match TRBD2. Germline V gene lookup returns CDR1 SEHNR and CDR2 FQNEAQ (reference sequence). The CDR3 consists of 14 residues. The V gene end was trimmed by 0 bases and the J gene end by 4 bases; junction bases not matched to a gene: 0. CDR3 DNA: TGTGCCAGCAGCTTAGCGCGGGAGTACAATGAGCAGTTCTTC. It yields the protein CASSLAREYNEQFF.

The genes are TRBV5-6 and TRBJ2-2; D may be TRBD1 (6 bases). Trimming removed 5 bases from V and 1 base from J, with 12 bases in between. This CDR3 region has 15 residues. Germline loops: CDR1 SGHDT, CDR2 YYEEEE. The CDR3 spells CASSEQGLNTGELFF. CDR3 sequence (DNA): TGTGCCAGCAGTGAACAGGGCTTGAACACCGGGGAGCTGTTTTTT.

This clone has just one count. CDR3: CASSRLAGASYNEQFF. The CDR3 bases are TGTGCCAGCAGCCGTCTAGCGGGAGCGTCCTACAATGAGCAGTTCTTC. V usage is TRBV7-9 and J usage is TRBJ2-1; TRBD2 aligns across 10 bases. The J segment lost 1 base and the V segment lost 5 bases, leaving 5 bases of the junction unmatched. The CDR3 has 16 residues. Per the germline V gene, CDR1 is SEHNR and CDR2 is FQNEAQ (reference sequence).

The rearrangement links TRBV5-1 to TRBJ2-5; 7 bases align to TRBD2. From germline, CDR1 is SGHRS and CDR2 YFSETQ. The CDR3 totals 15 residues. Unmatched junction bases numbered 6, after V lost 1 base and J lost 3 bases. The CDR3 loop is CASSLMAGVEETQYF. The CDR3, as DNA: TGCGCCAGCAGCTTGATGGCGGGAGTCGAAGAGACCCAGTACTTC.

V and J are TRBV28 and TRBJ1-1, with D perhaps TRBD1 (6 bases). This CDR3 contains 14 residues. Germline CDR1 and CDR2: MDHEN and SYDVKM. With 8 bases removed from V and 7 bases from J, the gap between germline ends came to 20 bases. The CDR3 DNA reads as TGTGCCAGCGGACGGACAGATAGAATCGGTGAAGCTTTCTTT. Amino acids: CASGRTDRIGEAFF. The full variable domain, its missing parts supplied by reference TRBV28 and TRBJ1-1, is DVKVTQSSRYLVKRTGEKVFLECVQDMDHENMFWYRQDPGLGLRLIYFSYDVKMKEKGDIPEGYSVSREKKERFSLILESASTNQTSMYLCASGRTDRIGEAFFGQGTRLTVV.

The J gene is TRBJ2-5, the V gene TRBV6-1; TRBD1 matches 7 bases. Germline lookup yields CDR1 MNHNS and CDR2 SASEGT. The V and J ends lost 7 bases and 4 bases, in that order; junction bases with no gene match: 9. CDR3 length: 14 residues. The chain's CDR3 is CASTPNSGGETQYF. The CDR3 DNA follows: TGTGCCAGCACTCCGAACTCAGGGGGAGAGACCCAGTACTTC.

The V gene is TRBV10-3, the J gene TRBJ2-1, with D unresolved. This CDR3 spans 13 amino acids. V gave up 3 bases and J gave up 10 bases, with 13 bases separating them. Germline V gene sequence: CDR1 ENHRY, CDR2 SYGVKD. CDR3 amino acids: CAISDLGAAEQFF. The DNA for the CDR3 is TGTGCCATCAGTGACTTAGGAGCCGCGGAGCAGTTCTTC.

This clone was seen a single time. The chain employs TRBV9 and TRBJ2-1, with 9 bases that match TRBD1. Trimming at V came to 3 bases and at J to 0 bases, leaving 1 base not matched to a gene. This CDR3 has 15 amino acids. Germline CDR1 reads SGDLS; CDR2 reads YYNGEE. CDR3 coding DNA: TGTGCCAGCAGCGGGGGACAGGGCTCCTACAATGAGCAGTTCTTC. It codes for CASSGGQGSYNEQFF.

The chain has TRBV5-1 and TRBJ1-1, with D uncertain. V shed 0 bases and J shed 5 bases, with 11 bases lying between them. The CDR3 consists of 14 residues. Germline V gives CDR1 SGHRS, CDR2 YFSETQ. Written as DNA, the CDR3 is TGCGCCAGCAGCTTGGAGGGCCGGGGAACTGAAGCTTTCTTT. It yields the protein CASSLEGRGTEAFF.

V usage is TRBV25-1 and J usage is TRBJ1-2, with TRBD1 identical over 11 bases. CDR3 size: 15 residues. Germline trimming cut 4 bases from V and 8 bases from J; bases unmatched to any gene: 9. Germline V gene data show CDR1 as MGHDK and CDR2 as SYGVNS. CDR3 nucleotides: TGTGCCAGCAGTGCCCTCGGACAGGGGGCGAGGGGCTACACCTTC. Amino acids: CASSALGQGARGYTF.

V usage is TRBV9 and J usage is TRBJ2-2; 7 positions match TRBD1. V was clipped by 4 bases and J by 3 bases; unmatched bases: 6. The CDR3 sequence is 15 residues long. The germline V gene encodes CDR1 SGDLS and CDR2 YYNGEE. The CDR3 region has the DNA TGTGCCAGCAGCCCCCGACAGGGATACACCGGGGAGCTGTTTTTT. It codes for CASSPRQGYTGELFF.

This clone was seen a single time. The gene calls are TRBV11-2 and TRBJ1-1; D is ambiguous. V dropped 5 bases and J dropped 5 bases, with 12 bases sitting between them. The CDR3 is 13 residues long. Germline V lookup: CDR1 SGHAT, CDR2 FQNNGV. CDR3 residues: CASSPIWRTEAFF. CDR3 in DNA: TGTGCCAGCAGCCCAATCTGGAGAACTGAAGCTTTCTTT.

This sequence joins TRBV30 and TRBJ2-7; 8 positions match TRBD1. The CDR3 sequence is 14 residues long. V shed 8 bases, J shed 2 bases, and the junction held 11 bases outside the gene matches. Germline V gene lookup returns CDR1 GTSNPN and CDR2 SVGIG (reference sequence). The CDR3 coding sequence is TGTGCCCAAGACCGTACAGGGGGAACCTACGAGCAGTACTTC. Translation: CAQDRTGGTYEQYF.

The CDR3 loop is CASSAGYYGYTF. CDR3 DNA sequence: TGTGCCAGCAGCGCCGGTTACTATGGCTACACCTTC. V usage is TRBV7-2 and J usage is TRBJ1-2; no clear D gene. This CDR3 has 12 residues. Germline values: CDR1 SGHTA, CDR2 FQGNSA. The ends were cut back, 5 bases at V and 3 bases at J, with 7 bases in the middle.

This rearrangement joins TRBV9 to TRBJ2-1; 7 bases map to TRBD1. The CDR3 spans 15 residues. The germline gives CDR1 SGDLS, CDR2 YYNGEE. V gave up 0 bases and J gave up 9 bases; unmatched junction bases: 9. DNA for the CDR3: TGTGCCAGCAGCGTAGAGCACCACAGGGGCAGTGAGCAGTTCTTC. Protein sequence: CASSVEHHRGSEQFF.

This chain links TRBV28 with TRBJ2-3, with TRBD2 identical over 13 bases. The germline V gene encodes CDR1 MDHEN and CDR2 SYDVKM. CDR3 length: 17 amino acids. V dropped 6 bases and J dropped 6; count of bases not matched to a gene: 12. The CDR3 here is CASSPPPGLAGPDTQYF. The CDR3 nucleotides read TGTGCCAGCAGCCCTCCCCCGGGACTAGCGGGACCCGATACGCAGTATTTT.